This TCR beta chain was observed in a study of response to subunit inactivated influenza vaccine. V shed 3 bases, J shed 10 bases, and the junction held 5 bases outside the gene matches. The CDR3 length is 13 residues. The V gene's germline CDR1 is SGHRS and CDR2 YFSETQ. Findings of the study overall: The authors put forward the suggestion that each seasonal influenza vaccination may bring in only a limited number of new T cells.

Worth noting for this clonotype: Its specificity is not known.

TCRdb passed the RT-PCR reads through MiXCR, listing each CDR3 protein once. The data hold about 520,000 distinct CDR3 sequences, with over 25% observed a single time. This clonotype was obtained from a middle-aged man who received an inactivated influenza vaccine. V usage is TRBV5-1 and J usage is TRBJ2-1; 9 bases are shared with TRBD1. The sequencing used CD4+ T cells sorted from PBMCs, collected roughly 5 days after vaccination. CDR3 nucleotide sequence: TGCGCCAGCAGCTCAACAGGGGGCGTGGAGCAGTTCTTC. Translation gives CASSSTGGVEQFF.